Each of the 5 T cell receptor beta chains below was sequenced from the same sample in a study of human T cells and chemical hapten exposure. Described time point: patch test 3, about 24 weeks after DPC sensitization. Treatment of the sample: therapeutic diphenylcyclopropenone sensitization with weekly scalp DPC. Via MiXCR, TCRdb re-called the RACE reads, giving one row per CDR3 protein. The table has 50,000 to 75,000 distinct CDR3 sequences, about 10% seen once; the top ten hold about 2.5%. The material sequenced was whole blood, taken in connection with sensitization to the hapten diphenylcyclopropenone (DPC). All receptors come from a woman in her thirties with alopecia areata. Some clones in this sample may be carry-over from other donors' samples.

The J gene is TRBJ1-2, the V gene TRBV5-4; D uncertain. In germline, CDR1 is SGHNT, CDR2 YYREEE (reference sequence). CDR3 size: 13 residues. With 4 bases removed from V and 5 bases from J, the gap between germline ends came to 12 bases. CDR3 amino acids: CASSAGLDYGYTF. In DNA, the CDR3 is TGTGCCAGCAGCGCCGGACTGGATTATGGCTACACCTTC.

This clonotype was recorded many times. The chain couples TRBV7-9 to TRBJ2-2; 12 positions agree with TRBD2. Germline V gene sequence: CDR1 SEHNR, CDR2 FQNEAQ (reference sequence). This CDR3 is 15 amino acids long. The J segment lost 6 bases and the V segment lost 4 bases, leaving 3 bases of the junction unmatched. CDR3 residues: CASSSGLAGAGELFF. Written as DNA, the CDR3 is TGTGCCAGCAGCTCGGGACTAGCGGGTGCCGGGGAGCTGTTTTTT.

J is TRBJ1-1 and V is TRBV20-1; 7 positions match TRBD1. The CDR3 contains 14 residues. V lost 3 bases to trimming and J lost 5 bases; unmatched junction nucleotides: 9. Germline values: CDR1 DFQATT, CDR2 SNEGSKA (reference sequence). CDR3 coding DNA: TGCAGTGCTAGGAGGGGGCGCTTAGAAACTGAAGCTTTCTTT. Its protein product is CSARRGRLETEAFF.

This clonotype was seen a handful of times. The V and J genes are TRBV18 and TRBJ2-5, with D perhaps being TRBD1 or TRBD2 (5 bases each). This CDR3 is 13 amino acids long. Germline-derived CDR1 and CDR2 are KGHSH and LQKENI. Trimming cost V 2 bases and J 7 bases, with 11 bases left between them. The CDR3 nucleotides read TGTGCCAGCTCACCAGAGGGGCTCGGGACCCAGTACTTC. It translates to CASSPEGLGTQYF.

This clonotype was detected a few times. CDR3 in amino acids: CASSYSPISPLHF. CDR3 sequence (DNA): TGTGCCAGCAGTTACTCCCCGATTTCACCCCTCCACTTT. The chain links TRBV6-2 or TRBV6-3 to TRBJ1-6; D not resolved. The germline CDR1 and CDR2 sequences are MNHEY and SVGEGT. V dropped 0 bases and J dropped 9 bases, with 6 bases sitting between them. The CDR3 is 13 residues long.